Following are 28 T cell receptor beta chains from one sample sequenced in a study of PD-L1 blockade in urothelial cancer. The table came from immunoSEQ multiplex PCR; TCRdb's copy has only in-frame clones and leaves some out. The sample holds approximately 37,000 clones; about four fifths are singletons and the top ten take about 16%. Sample: PBMCs, taken around atezolizumab (anti-PD-L1) treatment. Receptor source: a man between 60 and 75 years old with urothelial cancer.

The chain uses TRBV5-1 and TRBJ2-7; perhaps TRBD1 as D (7 bases). This CDR3 is 15 amino acids long. Deletions cut 3 bases from V and 6 bases from J, with 19 bases between. Germline V gene data show CDR1 as SGHRS and CDR2 as YFSETQ. The CDR3, as DNA: TGCGCCAGCAGCTCTCCGACAGGGATCGGGAGCGAGCAGTACTTC. Encoded protein: CASSSPTGIGSEQYF.

The chain combines TRBV12-2 with TRBJ1-2; the table's D gene call, TRBD1, was not cross checked with the DNA. TRBV12-2 counts as a pseudogene. The CDR3 runs to 16 residues. This CDR3 is CASRCPLVWGGYGYTF. DNA of the CDR3: TGTGCAAGTCGCTGCCCCCTCGTTTGGGGCGGCTATGGCTACACCTTC.

The chain combines TRBV19 with TRBJ1-2; 8 nucleotides align to TRBD1. Germline V gives CDR1 LNHDA, CDR2 SQIVND (reference sequence). CDR3 size: 14 residues. After removal of 4 bases from V and 7 bases from J, the junction contained 8 bases not matched to a gene. CDR3 bases: TGTGCCAGTAGTAACACCGCAGGGGGCCTTGGCTACACCTTC. The encoded protein is CASSNTAGGLGYTF.

The rearrangement uses TRBV10-1 and TRBJ2-7; TRBD2 aligns across 9 bases. CDR1 and CDR2 from the germline V gene are WNHNN and SYGVQD (reference sequence). Trimming at V came to 2 bases and at J to 5 bases, leaving 7 bases not matched to a gene. This CDR3 has 15 amino acids. For the CDR3, the DNA is TGCGCCAGCAGTGAGGGAATAGCGGGAGTGAACGAGCAGTACTTC. Translating gives CASSEGIAGVNEQYF.

This sequence joins TRBV7-9 and TRBJ2-7, with 7 bases fitting TRBD1. V lost 7 bases, J lost 6 bases, and 12 bases stayed unmatched. Looked up from germline, CDR1 is SEHNR and CDR2 is FQNEAQ (reference sequence). This CDR3 comprises 14 residues. The CDR3 DNA follows: TGTGCCAGCAACGAAGACAGGGCCGACGGCGAGCAGTACTTC. It yields the protein CASNEDRADGEQYF.

V gene TRBV6-5 combines with J gene TRBJ2-1; possible D gene TRBD2, 6 bases. Trimming removed 0 bases at V and 6 bases at J, with 12 bases between. This CDR3 has 15 residues. Germline CDR1 and CDR2: MNHEY and SVGAGI. CDR3 nucleotide sequence: TGTGCCAGCAGTTACTCGACTAGAGCTCTCAATGAGCAGTTCTTC. Translated: CASSYSTRALNEQFF.

The chain carries TRBV19 and TRBJ1-3; no definite D call. Trimming took off 3 bases at V and 4 bases at J, with 4 bases between the two ends. This CDR3 has 12 amino acids. In germline, CDR1 is LNHDA, CDR2 SQIVND (reference sequence). The CDR3, as DNA: TGTGCCAGTAGTATCCGGGGAAACACCATATATTTT. This codes for CASSIRGNTIYF. The full variable domain, rest sourced from reference TRBV19 and TRBJ1-3, is DGGITQSPKYLFRKEGQNVTLSCEQNLNHDAMYWYRQDPGQGLRLIYYSQIVNDFQKGDIAEGYSVSREKKESFPLTVTSAQKNPTAFYLCASSIRGNTIYFGEGSWLTVV.

This chain joins TRBV10-3 and TRBJ2-6, with D unclear. The CDR3 totals 14 residues. Trimming took 4 bases from V and 0 from J, leaving 4 bases between them. CDR1 and CDR2 (germline): ENHRY, SYGVKD. The CDR3 reads CAISVDSGANVLTF. The CDR3 bases are TGTGCCATCAGTGTAGACTCTGGGGCCAACGTCCTGACTTTC.

This clone was observed a single time. The CDR3 DNA sequence: TGTGCCAGTAGTAAGCCAGGGGGCTACACTGAAGCTTTCTTT. It is translated as CASSKPGGYTEAFF. The V gene is TRBV19, the J gene TRBJ1-1, with 8 bases identical to TRBD1. Trimming at V came to 4 bases and at J to 3 bases, leaving 4 bases not matched to a gene. From germline, CDR1 is LNHDA and CDR2 SQIVND (reference sequence). The CDR3 is 14 amino acids.

The V and J genes are TRBV11-2 and TRBJ2-5, with D perhaps TRBD1 (6 bases). The CDR3 totals 12 residues. With 5 bases removed from V and 8 bases from J, the gap between germline ends came to 12 bases. The germline gives CDR1 SGHAT, CDR2 FQNNGV. The chain's CDR3 is CASSPRGLTQYF. CDR3 bases: TGTGCCAGCAGCCCTAGGGGGTTAACCCAGTACTTC.

For the CDR3, the DNA is TGTGCCAGCAGATCACCATCCGGGACAGGGGATTCACCCCTCCACTTT. Translated, it gives CASRSPSGTGDSPLHF. This chain joins TRBV28 and TRBJ1-6; 10 nucleotides agree with TRBD1. The CDR3 length is 16 residues. Germline V CDR1 and CDR2: MDHEN, SYDVKM. Trimming took 6 bases from V and 8 from J; bases not matched to a gene: 10.

V and J are TRBV6-5 and TRBJ2-7; 12 bases agree with TRBD2. Germline V lookup: CDR1 MNHEY, CDR2 SVGAGI. The V gene end was trimmed by 0 bases and the J gene end by 4 bases; junction bases not matched to a gene: 4. The CDR3 sequence is 16 residues long. CDR3: CASSYSTSGSLYEQYF. In nucleotides, the CDR3 is TGTGCCAGCAGTTACTCGACTAGCGGGAGTTTATACGAGCAGTACTTC.

This clone appeared a single time. V gene TRBV28 combines with J gene TRBJ2-1; 9 positions agree with TRBD2. Germline assignment: CDR1 MDHEN and CDR2 SYDVKM. This CDR3 is built from 16 residues. The V segment lost 4 bases and the J segment 1 base; nucleotides outside the gene matches: 5. The CDR3 loop reads CASSSSSGVSYNEQFF. The DNA of the CDR3 is TGTGCCAGCAGTTCCTCTAGCGGGGTTTCCTACAATGAGCAGTTCTTC.

The genes are TRBV5-4 and TRBJ2-7; 10 bases are a match to TRBD1. The length of the CDR3 is 17 residues. Trimming at V came to 1 base and at J to 2 bases, leaving 9 bases not matched to a gene. CDR1 is SGHNT and CDR2 is YYREEE in the germline V gene (reference sequence). In DNA, the CDR3 is TGTGCCAGCAGCTTGCTCCCCCCGGGACAGGGGCCCTACGAGCAGTACTTC. Its translation: CASSLLPPGQGPYEQYF. Using reference TRBV5-4 and TRBJ2-7 for the parts outside the CDR3, the full variable domain is ETGVTQSPTHLIKTRGQQVTLRCSSQSGHNTVSWYQQALGQGPQFIFQYYREEENGRGNFPPRFSGLQFPNYSSELNVNALELDDSALYLCASSLLPPGQGPYEQYFGPGTRLTVT.

The CDR3 spells CASSPDGQINEKLFF. The CDR3 DNA follows: TGTGCCAGCTCACCAGATGGTCAGATTAATGAAAAACTGTTTTTT. This rearrangement joins TRBV18 to TRBJ1-4; D remains ambiguous. Germline-derived CDR1 and CDR2 are KGHSH and LQKENI. Trimming pared 2 bases from V and 4 bases from J, leaving 11 bases between. The CDR3 loop spans 15 amino acids.

The V and J genes are TRBV2 and TRBJ2-7, with D perhaps matching TRBD1 (6 bases). This CDR3 spans 13 amino acids. Per the germline V gene, CDR1 is SNHLY and CDR2 is FYNNEI. Deletions cut 7 bases from V and 3 bases from J, with 13 bases between. The CDR3 spells CASNHRRGYEQYF. CDR3 nucleotide sequence: TGTGCCAGCAACCACCGCAGGGGCTACGAGCAGTACTTC.

The gene calls are TRBV27 and TRBJ2-7, with 10 bases lining up with TRBD2. Germline CDR1 is MNHEY and CDR2 is SMNVEV (reference sequence). After removal of 5 bases from V and 1 base from J, the junction contained 5 bases not matched to a gene. The CDR3 loop spans 15 amino acids. As DNA, the CDR3 is TGTGCCAGCAGTCTAGCGGGAGACGCTTCCTACGAGCAGTACTTC. Its translation is CASSLAGDASYEQYF.

The J gene is TRBJ1-1, the V gene TRBV2; 9 positions match TRBD1. This CDR3 is 16 amino acids long. Germline values: CDR1 SNHLY, CDR2 FYNNEI. Trimming cost V 5 bases and J 0 bases; bases outside gene matches: 7. The CDR3 nucleotides are TGTGCCAGCAGTAAAGGACAGGGGCCCTTGAACACTGAAGCTTTCTTT. It translates to CASSKGQGPLNTEAFF.

V gene TRBV30 combines with J gene TRBJ2-7; D is perhaps TRBD2 (6 bases). This CDR3 is built from 15 residues. The germline gives CDR1 GTSNPN, CDR2 SVGIG (reference sequence). V was trimmed by 3 bases and J by 3 bases, leaving 18 bases between them. In DNA, the CDR3 is TGTGCCTGGAGAGGACCGGGACTGGGGGACTACGAGCAGTACTTC. Its translation is CAWRGPGLGDYEQYF.

The chain carries TRBV28 and TRBJ1-5; weak D call: TRBD1 (5 bases). Trimming took 7 bases from V and 4 from J, leaving 17 bases between them. There are 15 residues in the CDR3. Germline V gene sequence: CDR1 MDHEN, CDR2 SYDVKM. DNA for the CDR3: TGTGCCAGCAATGGGGGAGGAAGAGGTAATCAGCCCCAGCATTTT. Amino acids: CASNGGGRGNQPQHF.

V gene TRBV7-6 combines with J gene TRBJ2-7; D is perhaps TRBD1 (6 bases). Trimming stripped 1 base from V and 6 bases from J, with 7 bases between. CDR1 and CDR2 from the germline V gene are SGHVS and FNYEAQ. The length of the CDR3 is 12 residues. The CDR3 spells CASSLVQGEQYF. DNA for the CDR3: TGTGCCAGCAGCTTAGTACAGGGCGAGCAGTACTTC.

The gene calls are TRBV20-1 and TRBJ2-7; no firm D call. CDR1 and CDR2 from the germline V gene are DFQATT and SNEGSKA (reference sequence). The V end lost 1 base, the J end lost 7 bases, and 5 bases lay between the germline ends. The CDR3 runs 10 residues. The DNA for the CDR3 is TGCAGTGCTAGAGTACAGGAGCAGTACTTC. It yields the protein CSARVQEQYF.

There are a few counts of this clone. This CDR3 reads CASSLEGAGNSPLHF. In DNA, the CDR3 is TGTGCCAGCAGCTTGGAAGGGGCGGGGAATTCACCCCTCCACTTT. The chain uses TRBV5-4 and TRBJ1-6; D perhaps matches TRBD1 (5 bases). The germline V gene has CDR1 SGHNT and CDR2 YYREEE (reference sequence). The V and J ends lost 0 bases and 7 bases respectively, with 11 bases between them. The CDR3 length is 15 residues.

This sequence joins TRBV30 and TRBJ2-7, with 7 bases that match TRBD1. Germline V gene sequence: CDR1 GTSNPN, CDR2 SVGIG (reference sequence). This CDR3 is built from 16 residues. The V and J ends lost 2 bases and 3 bases, in that order; junction bases with no gene match: 13. CDR3 in DNA: TGTGCCTGGAGTCAAGGTACGGGACAGCTCAACTACGAGCAGTACTTC. Translated: CAWSQGTGQLNYEQYF.

The chain uses TRBV29-1 and TRBJ1-2; D unclear. The CDR3 totals 11 residues. V was pared by 4 bases and J by 3 bases, with 6 bases between. Germline loops: CDR1 SQVTM, CDR2 ANQGSEA. CDR3 sequence: CSVGPDYGYTF. The CDR3 DNA reads as TGCAGCGTTGGGCCAGACTATGGCTACACCTTC.

V usage is TRBV16 and J usage is TRBJ2-2, with TRBD1 identical over 7 bases. The junction had 2 bases not matched to a gene; V was cut back by 1 base and J by 0 bases. The CDR3 spans 16 residues. Germline CDR1 and CDR2: KGHSY and FQNENV. CDR3 sequence reads: CASSQLGTANTGELFF. CDR3 DNA: TGTGCCAGCAGCCAATTAGGGACAGCGAACACCGGGGAGCTGTTTTTT.

The J gene is TRBJ2-2, the V gene TRBV2; perhaps TRBD1 as D (6 bases). Trimming left V 6 bases short and J 5 bases short, with 16 bases between. Germline CDR1 reads SNHLY; CDR2 reads FYNNEI. The CDR3 is 15 residues long. CDR3 residues: CASRVTRGRTGELFF. CDR3 nucleotide sequence: TGTGCCAGCAGGGTTACCAGGGGAAGGACCGGGGAGCTGTTTTTT.

The chain is built from TRBV5-1 and TRBJ2-3; tentative D call: TRBD2 (5 bases). Germline CDR1 is SGHRS and CDR2 is YFSETQ. The V and J ends lost 0 bases and 2 bases respectively, with 10 bases between them. CDR3 length: 15 amino acids. The chain's CDR3 is CASSLVVGDTDTQYF. As DNA, the CDR3 is TGCGCCAGCAGCTTGGTTGTGGGAGACACAGATACGCAGTATTTT.